The clone carrying this T cell receptor beta chain was seen only a few times. This entry belongs to a study of identical twins. Template switching (which added a universal primer site) was used, and cDNA carried unique molecular identifiers. TCRdb itself ran the 5' RACE reads through MiXCR, one entry per CDR3 protein. Among under 900,000 distinct CDR3 sequences listed, 9% to 15% were seen once. These same data were also listed under a study on yellow fever vaccine responses in identical twins.

Material: PBMCs. This clonotype was sampled from a young woman in good health.

The CDR3 sequence is CATSTQGGTGELFF. CDR3 bases: TGTGCCACCAGCACCCAGGGAGGCACCGGGGAGCTGTTTTTT. This chain uses TRBV15 with TRBJ2-2, with a tentative D call TRBD2 (6 bases). Germline-derived CDR1 and CDR2 are LNHNV and YYDKDF (reference sequence). Between the trimmed V and J ends, which lost 4 bases and 4 bases, there was a span of 10 bases. This CDR3 is 14 amino acids long.